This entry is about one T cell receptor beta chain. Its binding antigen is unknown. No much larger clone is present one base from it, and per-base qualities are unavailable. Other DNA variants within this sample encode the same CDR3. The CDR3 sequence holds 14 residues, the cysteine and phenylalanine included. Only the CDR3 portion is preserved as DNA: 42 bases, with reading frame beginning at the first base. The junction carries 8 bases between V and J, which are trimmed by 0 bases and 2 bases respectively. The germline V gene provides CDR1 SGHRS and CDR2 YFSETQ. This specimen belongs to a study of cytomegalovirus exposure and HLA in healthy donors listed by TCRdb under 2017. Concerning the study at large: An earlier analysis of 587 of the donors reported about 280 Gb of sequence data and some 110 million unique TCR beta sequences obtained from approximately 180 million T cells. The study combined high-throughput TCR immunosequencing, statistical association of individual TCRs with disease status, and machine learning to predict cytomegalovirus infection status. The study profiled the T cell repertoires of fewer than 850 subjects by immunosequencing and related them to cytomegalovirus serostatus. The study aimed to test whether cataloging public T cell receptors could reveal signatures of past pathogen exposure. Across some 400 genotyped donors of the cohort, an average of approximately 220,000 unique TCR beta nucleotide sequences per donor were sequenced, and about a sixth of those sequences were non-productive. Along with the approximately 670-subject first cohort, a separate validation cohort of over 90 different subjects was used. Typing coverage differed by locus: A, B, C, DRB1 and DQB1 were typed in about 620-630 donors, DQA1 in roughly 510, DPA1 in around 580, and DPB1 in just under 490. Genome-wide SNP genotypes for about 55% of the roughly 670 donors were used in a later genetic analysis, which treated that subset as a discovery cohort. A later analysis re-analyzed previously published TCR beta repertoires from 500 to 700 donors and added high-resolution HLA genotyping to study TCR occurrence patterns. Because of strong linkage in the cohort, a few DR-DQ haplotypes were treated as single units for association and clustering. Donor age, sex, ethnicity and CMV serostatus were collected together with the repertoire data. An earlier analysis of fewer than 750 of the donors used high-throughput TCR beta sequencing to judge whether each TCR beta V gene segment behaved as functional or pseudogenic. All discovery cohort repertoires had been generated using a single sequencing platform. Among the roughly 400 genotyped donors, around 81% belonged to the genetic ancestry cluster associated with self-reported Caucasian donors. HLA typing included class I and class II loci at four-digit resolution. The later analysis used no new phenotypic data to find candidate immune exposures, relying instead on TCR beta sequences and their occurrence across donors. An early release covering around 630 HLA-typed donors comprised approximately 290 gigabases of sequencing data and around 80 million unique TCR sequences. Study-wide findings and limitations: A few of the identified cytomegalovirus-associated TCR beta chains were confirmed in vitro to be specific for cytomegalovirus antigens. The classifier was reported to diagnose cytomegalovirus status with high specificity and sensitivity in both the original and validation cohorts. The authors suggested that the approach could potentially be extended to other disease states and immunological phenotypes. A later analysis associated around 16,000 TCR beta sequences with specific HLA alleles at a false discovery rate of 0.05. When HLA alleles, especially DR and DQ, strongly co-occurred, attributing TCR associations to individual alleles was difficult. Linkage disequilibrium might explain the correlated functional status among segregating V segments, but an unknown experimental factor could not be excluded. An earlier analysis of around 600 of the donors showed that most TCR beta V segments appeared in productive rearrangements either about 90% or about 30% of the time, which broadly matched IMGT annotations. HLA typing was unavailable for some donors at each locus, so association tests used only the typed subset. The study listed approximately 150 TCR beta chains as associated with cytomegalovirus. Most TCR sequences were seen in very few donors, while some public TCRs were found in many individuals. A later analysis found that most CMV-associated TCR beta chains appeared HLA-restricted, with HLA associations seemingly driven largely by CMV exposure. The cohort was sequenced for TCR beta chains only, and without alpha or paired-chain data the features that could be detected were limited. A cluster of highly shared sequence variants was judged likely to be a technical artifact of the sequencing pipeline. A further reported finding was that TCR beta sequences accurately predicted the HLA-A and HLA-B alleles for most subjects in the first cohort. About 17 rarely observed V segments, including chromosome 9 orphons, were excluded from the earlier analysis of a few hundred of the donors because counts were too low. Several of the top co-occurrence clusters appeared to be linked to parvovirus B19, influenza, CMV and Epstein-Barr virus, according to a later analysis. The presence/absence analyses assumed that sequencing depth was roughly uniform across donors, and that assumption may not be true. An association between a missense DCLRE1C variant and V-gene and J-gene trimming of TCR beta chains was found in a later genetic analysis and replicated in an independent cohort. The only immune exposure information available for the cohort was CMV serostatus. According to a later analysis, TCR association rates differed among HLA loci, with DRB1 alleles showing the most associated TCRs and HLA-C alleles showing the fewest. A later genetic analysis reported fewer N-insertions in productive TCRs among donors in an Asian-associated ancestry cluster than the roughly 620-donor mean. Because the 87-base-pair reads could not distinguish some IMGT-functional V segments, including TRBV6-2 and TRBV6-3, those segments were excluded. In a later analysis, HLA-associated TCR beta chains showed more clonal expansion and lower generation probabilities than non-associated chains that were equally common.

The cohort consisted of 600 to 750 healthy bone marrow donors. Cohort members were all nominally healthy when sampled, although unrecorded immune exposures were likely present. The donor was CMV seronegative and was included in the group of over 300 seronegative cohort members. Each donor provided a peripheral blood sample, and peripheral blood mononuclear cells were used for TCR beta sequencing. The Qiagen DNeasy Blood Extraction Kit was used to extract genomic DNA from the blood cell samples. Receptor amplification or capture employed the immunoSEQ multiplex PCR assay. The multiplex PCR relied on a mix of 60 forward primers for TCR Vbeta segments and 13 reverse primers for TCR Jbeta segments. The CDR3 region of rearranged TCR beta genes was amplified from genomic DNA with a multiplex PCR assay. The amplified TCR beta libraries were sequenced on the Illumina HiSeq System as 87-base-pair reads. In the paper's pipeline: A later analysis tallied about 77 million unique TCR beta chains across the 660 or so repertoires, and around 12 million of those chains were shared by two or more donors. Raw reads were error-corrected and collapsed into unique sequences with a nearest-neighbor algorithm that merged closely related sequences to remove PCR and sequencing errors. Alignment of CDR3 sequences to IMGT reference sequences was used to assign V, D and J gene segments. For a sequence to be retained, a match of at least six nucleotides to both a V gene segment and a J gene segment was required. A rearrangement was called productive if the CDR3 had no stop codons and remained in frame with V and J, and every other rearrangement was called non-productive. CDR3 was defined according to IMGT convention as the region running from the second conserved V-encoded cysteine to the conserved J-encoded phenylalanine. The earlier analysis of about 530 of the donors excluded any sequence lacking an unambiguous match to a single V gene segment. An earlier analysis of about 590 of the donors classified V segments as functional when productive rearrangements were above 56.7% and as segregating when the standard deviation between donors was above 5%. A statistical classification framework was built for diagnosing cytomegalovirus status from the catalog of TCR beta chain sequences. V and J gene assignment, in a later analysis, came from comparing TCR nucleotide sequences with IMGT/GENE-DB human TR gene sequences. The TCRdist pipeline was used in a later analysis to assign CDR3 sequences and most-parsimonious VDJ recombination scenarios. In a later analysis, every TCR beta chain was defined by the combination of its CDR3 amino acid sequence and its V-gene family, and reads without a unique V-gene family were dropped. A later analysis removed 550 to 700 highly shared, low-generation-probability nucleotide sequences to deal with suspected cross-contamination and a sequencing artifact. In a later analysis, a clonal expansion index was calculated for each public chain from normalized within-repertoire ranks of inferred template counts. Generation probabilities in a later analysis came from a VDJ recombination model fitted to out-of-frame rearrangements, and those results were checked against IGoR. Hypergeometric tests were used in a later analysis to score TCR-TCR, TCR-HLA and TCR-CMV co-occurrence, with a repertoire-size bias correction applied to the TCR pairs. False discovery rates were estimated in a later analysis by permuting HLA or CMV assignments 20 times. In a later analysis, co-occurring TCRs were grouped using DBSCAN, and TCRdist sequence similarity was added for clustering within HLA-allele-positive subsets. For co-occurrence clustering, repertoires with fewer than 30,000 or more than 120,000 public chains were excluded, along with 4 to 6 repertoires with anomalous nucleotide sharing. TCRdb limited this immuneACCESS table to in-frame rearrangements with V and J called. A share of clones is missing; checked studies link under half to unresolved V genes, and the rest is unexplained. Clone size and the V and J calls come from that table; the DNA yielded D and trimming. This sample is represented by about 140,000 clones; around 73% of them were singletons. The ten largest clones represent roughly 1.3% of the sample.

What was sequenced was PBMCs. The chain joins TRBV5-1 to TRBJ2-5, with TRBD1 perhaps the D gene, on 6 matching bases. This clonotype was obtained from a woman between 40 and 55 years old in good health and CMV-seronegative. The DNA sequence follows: TGCGCCAGCAGCTTGGGCAGGGGTCAAGAGACCCAGTACTTC. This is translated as CASSLGRGQETQYF.